The 28 T cell receptor beta chains reported below all come from one sample, sequenced in a study of PD-1 blockade in mismatch repair-deficient tumors. Data came from immunoSEQ multiplex PCR; TCRdb stores just in-frame clones and leaves some out. The table shows some 15,000 clones, with approximately 80% occurring only once. The sample was PBMCs, taken approximately five months after starting pembrolizumab. All receptors derive from an adult with mismatch repair-deficient cancer.

In its sample, this clone was seen a few times. The chain combines TRBV29-1 with TRBJ2-7; D might be TRBD2 (6 bases). Per germline, CDR1 SQVTM and CDR2 ANQGSEA. Trimming stripped 0 bases from V and 2 bases from J, with 17 bases between. This CDR3 contains 16 residues. The CDR3 sequence: CSVEDLRGPRTYEQYF. The CDR3 DNA is TGCAGCGTTGAAGATCTGCGGGGCCCGCGCACCTACGAGCAGTACTTC.

This chain connects TRBV9 to TRBJ1-6, with unresolved D. The CDR3 loop spans 14 amino acids. Germline values: CDR1 SGDLS, CDR2 YYNGEE. The ends were cut back, 4 bases at V and 9 bases at J, with 14 bases in the middle. CDR3 protein: CASSSAGRSSPLHF. DNA for the CDR3: TGTGCCAGCAGCAGTGCGGGGAGGAGTTCACCCCTCCACTTT.

This clone appeared a single time. The CDR3 here is CASSLDRGNTEAFF. In nucleotides, the CDR3 is TGTGCCAGCAGTCTCGACAGGGGGAACACTGAAGCTTTCTTT. V is TRBV27 and J is TRBJ1-1, with 8 bases fitting TRBD1. The CDR3 has 14 amino acids. The junction had 3 bases not matched to a gene; V was cut back by 5 bases and J by 1 base. The germline V gene encodes CDR1 MNHEY and CDR2 SMNVEV (reference sequence).

The V and J genes are TRBV28 and TRBJ1-3, with D maybe TRBD1 (5 bases). The V and J ends lost 8 bases and 0 bases respectively, with 17 bases between them. The CDR3 is 16 residues long. CDR1 MDHEN and CDR2 SYDVKM come from the germline V gene. CDR3 coding DNA: TGTGCCAGCGTCCCTGCACAGGTTCCCTCTGGAAACACCATATATTTT. Residues: CASVPAQVPSGNTIYF.

V and J are TRBV25-1 and TRBJ1-1; D is possibly TRBD1 (6 bases). The CDR3 totals 13 residues. V was clipped by 6 bases and J by 3 bases, with 11 bases between them. Germline assignment: CDR1 MGHDK and CDR2 SYGVNS. CDR3 residues: CASSQGWDTEAFF. CDR3 nucleotides: TGTGCCAGCAGCCAGGGGTGGGACACTGAAGCTTTCTTT.

The chain combines TRBV9 with TRBJ1-5, with 10 bases that match TRBD1. CDR1 and CDR2 (germline): SGDLS, YYNGEE. This CDR3 spans 15 amino acids. V lost 3 bases, J lost 4 bases, and 4 bases stayed unmatched. The CDR3 sequence is CASSEGQGWNQPQHF. CDR3 coding DNA: TGTGCCAGCAGCGAGGGACAGGGGTGGAATCAGCCCCAGCATTTT.

The chain uses TRBV27 and TRBJ2-7; TRBD2 matches at 14 bases. CDR1 and CDR2 from the germline V gene are MNHEY and SMNVEV (reference sequence). Trimming took 5 bases from V and 1 from J; bases not matched to a gene: 10. The CDR3 totals 18 residues. The CDR3 sequence is CASSPGLAGAFFSYEQYF. DNA for the CDR3: TGTGCCAGCAGTCCGGGACTAGCGGGAGCCTTTTTTTCCTACGAGCAGTACTTC.

The chain has TRBV19 and TRBJ1-2; 9 bases agree with TRBD1. The trim removed 7 bases at V and 8 bases at J, leaving 8 bases unmatched. The CDR3 totals 13 residues. Germline CDR1 is LNHDA and CDR2 is SQIVND (reference sequence). The CDR3 loop is CASNIQGAQGYTF. The CDR3 nucleotides read TGTGCCAGTAACATACAGGGGGCACAAGGCTACACCTTC.

This chain joins TRBV28 and TRBJ1-5; D unresolved. Per the germline V gene, CDR1 is MDHEN and CDR2 is SYDVKM. This CDR3 has 14 amino acids. V lost 6 bases, J lost 11 bases, and 20 bases lay in between. The CDR3 is CASRGGGIVMTQHF. In nucleotides, the CDR3 is TGTGCCAGCAGAGGAGGAGGGATTGTTATGACCCAGCATTTT.

The chain couples TRBV9 to TRBJ2-3, with 10 bases lining up with TRBD1. CDR1 is SGDLS and CDR2 is YYNGEE in the germline V gene. V shed 4 bases, J shed 3 bases, and the junction held 5 bases outside the gene matches. The CDR3 runs to 15 residues. This CDR3 is CASSPGQGFTDTQYF. In DNA form, the CDR3 reads TGTGCCAGCAGCCCGGGACAGGGGTTTACAGATACGCAGTATTTT.

This rearrangement joins TRBV19 to TRBJ1-1; D ambiguous. V was pared by 4 bases and J by 0 bases, with 15 bases between. Germline V CDR1 and CDR2: LNHDA, SQIVND (reference sequence). The CDR3 sequence is 16 residues long. The chain's CDR3 is CASSKWGGNVNTEAFF. CDR3 bases: TGTGCCAGTAGTAAGTGGGGAGGGAATGTGAACACTGAAGCTTTCTTT.

In DNA form, the CDR3 reads TGTGCCAGCAGCATAGCGGGAGGGCCGACAGATACGCAGTATTTT. As protein: CASSIAGGPTDTQYF. The V call is TRBV28, the J call TRBJ2-3; TRBD2 agrees at 11 bases. J was trimmed by 3 bases and V by 6 bases; bases with no gene match: 5. Germline V gene data show CDR1 as MDHEN and CDR2 as SYDVKM. The CDR3 has 15 residues. Based on the CDR3 plus reference TRBV28 and TRBJ2-3, the full variable domain is DVKVTQSSRYLVKRTGEKVFLECVQDMDHENMFWYRQDPGLGLRLIYFSYDVKMKEKGDIPEGYSVSREKKERFSLILESASTNQTSMYLCASSIAGGPTDTQYFGPGTRLTVL.

The chain combines TRBV9 with TRBJ2-1; 8 bases are shared with TRBD2. The CDR3 sequence is 15 residues long. Trimming at V came to 4 bases and at J to 8 bases, leaving 11 bases not matched to a gene. Germline CDR1 SGDLS, CDR2 YYNGEE. The chain's CDR3 is CASSISGIAYYEQFF. DNA of the CDR3: TGTGCCAGCAGCATTAGCGGGATCGCTTACTATGAGCAGTTCTTC.

The chain employs TRBV9 and TRBJ2-3; 16 bases match TRBD2. Germline V CDR1 and CDR2: SGDLS, YYNGEE. V trimming: 4 bases; J trimming: 5 bases; junction bases outside the gene matches: 7. CDR3 size: 17 residues. CDR3 loop: CASSPRGTSGRGDTQYF. CDR3 in DNA: TGTGCCAGCAGCCCTAGGGGGACTAGCGGGAGGGGAGATACGCAGTATTTT.

This rearrangement joins TRBV5-4 to TRBJ2-4, with 10 bases matching TRBD2. This CDR3 region has 15 residues. J was trimmed by 8 bases and V by 4 bases; bases with no gene match: 9. Germline V CDR1 and CDR2: SGHNT, YYREEE (reference sequence). CDR3 nucleotides: TGTGCCAGCAGCAGCACCGGGACTAGCGTCTACATTCAGTACTTC. It encodes CASSSTGTSVYIQYF.

The chain is built from TRBV7-9 and TRBJ2-2, with 12 bases matching TRBD2. Trimming at V came to 1 base and at J to 2 bases, leaving 8 bases not matched to a gene. CDR3 length: 19 amino acids. The germline CDR1 and CDR2 sequences are SEHNR and FQNEAQ (reference sequence). The CDR3 region is CASSLVPRLAGVNTGELFF. CDR3 DNA: TGTGCCAGCAGCTTAGTACCCCGACTAGCGGGAGTCAACACCGGGGAGCTGTTTTTT.

The rearrangement uses TRBV28 and TRBJ1-3; no reliable D call. The length of the CDR3 is 15 residues. V was shortened by 6 bases and J by 1 base, with 13 bases between the two germline ends. Germline V gene sequence: CDR1 MDHEN, CDR2 SYDVKM. As DNA, the CDR3 is TGTGCCAGCAGCCCTGTAGGAGGGTCTGGAAACACCATATATTTT. Protein: CASSPVGGSGNTIYF.

The CDR3 nucleotides read TGTGCCAGAAGCTCTGCCGGGATTTCTAACGGGGAGCTGTTTTTT. Residues: CARSSAGISNGELFF. The rearrangement joins TRBV5-3 to TRBJ2-2; a weak D match, TRBD2 (5 bases). TRBV5-3 is an ORF for which the function is uncertain. This CDR3 is built from 15 residues. The ends were cut back, 3 bases at V and 7 bases at J, with 16 bases in the middle.

V and J are TRBV9 and TRBJ1-2; the match to TRBD1 covers 8 bases. The germline V gene encodes CDR1 SGDLS and CDR2 YYNGEE. This CDR3 comprises 18 residues. With V trimmed by 3 bases and J by 8 bases, 21 bases remained unmatched. The CDR3 reads CASSEAPLRTGGREGYTF. CDR3 nucleotide sequence: TGTGCCAGCAGCGAAGCCCCCTTACGCACAGGGGGTAGAGAGGGCTACACCTTC.

The chain recombines TRBV9 with TRBJ2-1; 7 bases are shared with TRBD2. CDR1 and CDR2 from the germline V gene are SGDLS and YYNGEE. Losses at the gene ends were 3 bases for V and 5 bases for J; bases not matched to a gene: 14. This CDR3 region has 17 residues. The CDR3 loop is CASSGRDYLLANNEQFF. CDR3 bases: TGTGCCAGCAGCGGCCGGGACTACCTTCTCGCAAACAATGAGCAGTTCTTC.

This chain links TRBV5-6 with TRBJ1-1; TRBD1 matches 7 bases. Germline lookup yields CDR1 SGHDT and CDR2 YYEEEE. This CDR3 region has 16 residues. The V and J ends lost 4 bases and 6 bases, in that order; junction bases with no gene match: 15. The CDR3 sequence is CASSPVKGAYRAEAFF. CDR3 nucleotide sequence: TGTGCCAGCAGCCCCGTTAAGGGGGCGTATCGGGCTGAAGCTTTCTTT.

V is TRBV9 and J is TRBJ1-2; 10 nucleotides match TRBD1. The CDR3 has 14 residues. Germline lookup yields CDR1 SGDLS and CDR2 YYNGEE. V dropped 4 bases and J dropped 4; count of bases not matched to a gene: 4. CDR3 in DNA: TGTGCCAGCAGCACCCGGACAGGGGGCTATGGCTACACCTTC. It yields the protein CASSTRTGGYGYTF.

The count of this clone is one. The chain links TRBV18 to TRBJ2-1, with 9 nucleotides matching TRBD1. V lost 3 bases to trimming and J lost 4 bases; unmatched junction nucleotides: 7. The CDR3 runs 16 residues. CDR1 is KGHSH, CDR2 LQKENI, per germline. CDR3 DNA sequence: TGTGCCAGCTCACCCCCCCGGGACAGGGTTTACAATGAGCAGTTCTTC. Its protein product is CASSPPRDRVYNEQFF. Full variable domain (missing parts from reference TRBV18 and TRBJ2-1): NAGVMQNPRHLVRRRGQEARLRCSPMKGHSHVYWYRQLPEEGLKFMVYLQKENIIDESGMPKERFSAEFPKEGPSILRIQQVVRGDSAAYFCASSPPRDRVYNEQFFGPGTRLTVL.

This chain uses TRBV11-2 with TRBJ2-3, with 8 bases identical to TRBD2. The germline V gene encodes CDR1 SGHAT and CDR2 FQNNGV. The J segment lost 6 bases and the V segment lost 4 bases, leaving 6 bases of the junction unmatched. This CDR3 is 14 amino acids long. CDR3 amino acids: CASSSGLAVDTQYF. The CDR3 DNA sequence: TGTGCCAGCAGCTCCGGACTAGCAGTGGATACGCAGTATTTT.

The chain recombines TRBV28 with TRBJ2-1; 7 bases are shared with TRBD2. This CDR3 is built from 16 residues. Losses at the gene ends were 6 bases for V and 4 bases for J; bases not matched to a gene: 12. CDR1 and CDR2 from the germline V gene are MDHEN and SYDVKM. This CDR3 reads CASRPSRRGRYNEQFF. CDR3 bases: TGTGCCAGCAGACCTTCCCGCCGCGGGAGATACAATGAGCAGTTCTTC.

Only a few counts were recorded for this clone. The V call is TRBV6-5, the J call TRBJ1-5, with 9 bases that match TRBD1. CDR1 is MNHEY and CDR2 is SVGAGI in the germline V gene. This CDR3 region has 14 residues. The V and J ends lost 5 bases and 7 bases, in that order; junction bases with no gene match: 6. The CDR3 coding sequence is TGTGCCAGCAGTAAGGACAGGGGAATCCAGCCCCAGCATTTT. It translates to CASSKDRGIQPQHF.

The CDR3 sequence is CASSPGTSEHQQYF. The CDR3 coding sequence is TGTGCCAGCAGCCCCGGGACTAGCGAGCACCAGCAGTATTTT. The rearrangement uses TRBV9 and TRBJ2-3, with 10 bases lining up with TRBD2. CDR1 is SGDLS and CDR2 is YYNGEE in the germline V gene. CDR3 size: 14 residues. With 4 bases clipped from V and 11 bases from J, the junction kept 10 bases outside the gene matches.

This clone occurred a few times. The rearrangement joins TRBV9 to TRBJ2-7; a possible D gene is TRBD2 (5 bases). The germline V and J ends were trimmed by 0 bases and 4 bases, with 8 bases remaining between them. CDR1 and CDR2 from the germline V gene are SGDLS and YYNGEE. The CDR3 spans 13 residues. CDR3 sequence: CASSVDSGYEQYF. CDR3 bases: TGTGCCAGCAGCGTAGACTCGGGATACGAGCAGTACTTC.